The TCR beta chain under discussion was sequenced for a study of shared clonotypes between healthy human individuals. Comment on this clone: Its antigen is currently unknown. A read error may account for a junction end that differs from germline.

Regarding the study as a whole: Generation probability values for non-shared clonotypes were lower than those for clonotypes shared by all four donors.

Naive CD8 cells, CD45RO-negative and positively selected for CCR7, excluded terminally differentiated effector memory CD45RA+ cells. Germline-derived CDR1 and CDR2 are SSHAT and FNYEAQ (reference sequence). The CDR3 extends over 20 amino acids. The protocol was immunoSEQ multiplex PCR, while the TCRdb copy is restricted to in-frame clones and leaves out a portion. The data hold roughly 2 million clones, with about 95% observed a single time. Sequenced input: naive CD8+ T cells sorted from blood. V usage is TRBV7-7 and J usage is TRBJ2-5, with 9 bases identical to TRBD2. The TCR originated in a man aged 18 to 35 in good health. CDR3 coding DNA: TGTGCTAGCAGCCCTTATCCATCTCTGATAGCGGGAGTTGATAGTGAGACCCAGTACTTC. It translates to CASSPYPSLIAGVDSETQYF.